A selection of T cell receptor beta chains follows, all from one sample in a study of CD8 T cells in Susac syndrome. MiXCR, run by TCRdb on the immunoSEQ multiplex PCR reads, gives a single entry per CDR3 protein. The sample includes about 430,000 distinct CDR3 sequences, approximately 85% of them seen just once. Material: CD8+ T cells from PBMCs. The receptor source for this set is a human donor with multiple sclerosis. Both conserved end residues are part of each CDR3. Fields, in order: V gene, CDR3 protein.

TRBV30 CAFFRDPYNEQFF
TRBV30 CASLSDTIYF
TRBV27 CASCIPGSDEQYF
TRBV27 CASSLAAGGPVYEQYF
TRBV7-9 CASSFGGSHEGNIQYF
TRBV3-1 CASSPRGRGYNEQFF
TRBV10-3 CAISDLDRGGSYEQYF
TRBV5-1 CASSLAGQGASNEQFF
TRBV6-5 CASSYSTQYEQYF
TRBV4-2 CASSQVQSGNTEAFF
TRBV3-1 CASFLEGSDGELFF
TRBV15 CATSRDRGQTNTEAFF
TRBV29-1 CSVGTDSLGEQYF
TRBV7-9 CASSPVQGEEKLFF
TRBV27 CASTSQGRETQYF
TRBV27 CASRPTSGDFYEQYF
TRBV6-5 CASSYSGEAQYF
TRBV12-3/TRBV12-4 CASSLDRPPDRETNYGYTF
TRBV6-5 CASSYLARTSGIQETQYF
TRBV5-5 CASSIPGQGYEQYF
TRBV27 CASSQGGWNEKLFF
TRBV5-4 CASSLVVAGTDTQYF
TRBV30 CAWSATWTETSYEQYF
TRBV28 CASVKGEQPQHF
TRBV30 CAWRGHEQYF
TRBV27 CASSLDHSGYNEQFF
TRBV19 CATMGLAPYEQYF
TRBV10-3 CAITRDISYEQYF
TRBV7-7 CASSLYGSDNEQFF
TRBV4-1 CASSQGGYNEQFF
TRBV28 CASRCHRGVNTGELFF
TRBV28 CASIESGAPPDNEQFF
TRBV13 CASSARTGEDYGYTF
TRBV27 CASSFSGAEDYEQYF
TRBV27 CASSFSGGGTDTQYF